The clone carrying this T cell receptor (beta chain) has just a few counts. Its antigen is still unknown. Cultured CD4+ T cell DNA was sequenced using the Oncomine TCR Beta short-read assay. Each CDR3 protein is one row after TCRdb ran MiXCR on the PCR reads. The data hold about 13,000 distinct CDR3 sequences, with about 50% observed a single time. Sample treatment: approximately 11-day PBMC culture with coronavirus spike peptide pools or control peptides (ViraFEST assay). Peptide pools at 9.5 to 10 ug/ml stimulated 2 million or so PBMCs per well with about 10 IU/ml IL-2. The sample comes from a study of vaccination and CD4 T cells after COVID-19. Study-level information: Convalescent persons amounted to six males plus four females, two of whom were Hispanic. Ranging from 14 to 241, the interval between dose two and post-vaccine sampling had a median of approximately 77 days. Overlapping spike peptides served as the stimulus for the cells. These peptides came from SARS-CoV-2 and from the common cold coronaviruses HCoV-NL63, HCoV-OC43 and HCoV-229E.

This clonotype was obtained from a human donor who had recovered from COVID-19. Sequences were obtained from CD4+ T cells from blood, cultured in vitro.

The CDR3 region has the DNA TGCAGTGTTAACAGGGGGCGCAAGGGCTACACCTTC. Encoded protein: CSVNRGRKGYTF. The chain combines TRBV20-1 with TRBJ1-2, with 9 bases identical to TRBD1. Germline CDR1 and CDR2: DFQATT and SNEGSKA (reference sequence). Trimming removed 7 bases from V and 8 bases from J; junction bases left unmatched: 8. The CDR3 spans 12 residues.